The TCR beta chain described here comes from a study of human T cells and chemical hapten exposure. The CDR3 runs to 13 residues. The V gene's germline CDR1 is SQVTM and CDR2 ANQGSEA. The V segment lost 5 bases and the J segment 4 bases; nucleotides outside the gene matches: 4. TCRdb re-called the RACE reads with MiXCR, one entry per CDR3 protein. The table has some 180,000 distinct CDR3 sequences, 20% to 25% seen once. Indicated time point: patch test 1, 2 weeks after DPC sensitization. Treatment reported: therapeutic diphenylcyclopropenone sensitization with weekly scalp DPC. The sample in question was whole blood, obtained in connection with sensitization to the hapten diphenylcyclopropenone (DPC). V is TRBV29-1 and J is TRBJ2-5; 10 bases fit TRBD2. The clonotype originates from a woman aged 45-65 years with alopecia areata. Some clones in this sample may be carry-over from other donors' samples. CDR3 sequence: CSVLPSGRETQYF. The CDR3 DNA reads as TGCAGCGTTCTACCTAGCGGGAGAGAGACCCAGTACTTC. Combining the CDR3 with reference TRBV29-1 and TRBJ2-5 gives the whole variable domain SAVISQKPSRDICQRGTSLTIQCQVDSQVTMMFWYRQQPGQSLTLIATANQGSEATYESGFVIDKFPISRPNLTFSTLTVSNMSPEDSSIYLCSVLPSGRETQYFGPGTRLLVL.